The entry below gives a single T cell receptor beta chain sequence along with its context. The data originate from a study of blood T cell repertoires in COVID-19. Study-level background: Acute and convalescent COVID-19 samples came from the United States, Italy and Spain.

The V and J ends lost 5 bases and 7 bases, in that order; junction bases with no gene match: 7. This CDR3 has 13 residues. Generated by immunoSEQ multiplex PCR, the TCRdb table keeps only in-frame clones and is missing some. Seen here are 140,000 or so clones, around 86% observed once, and the top ten hold approximately 5.4%. The V and J genes are TRBV12-3 or TRBV12-4 and TRBJ1-2, with 7 nucleotides matching TRBD1. This sequence was found in a human donor in a cohort sampled during active COVID-19. The material sequenced was peripheral blood. CDR3 coding DNA: TGTGCCAGCAGTCCCCGGACAGGCAGTGGCTACACCTTC. It yields the protein CASSPRTGSGYTF.